The sequence of this T cell receptor beta chain was determined in a study of T cell responses to AZD1222 COVID-19 vaccine. Notes on the study in general: Only a handful of AZD1222 recipients tested seropositive at baseline. There were mostly white British donors and more females than males, and clonal diversity was possibly underestimated. Repertoires were collected only later (after the peak T cell response had occurred).

Regarding this clone: Its target is not known.

Libraries were prepared by immunoSEQ multiplex PCR; TCRdb keeps only in-frame clonotypes and omits some of them. The sample carries roughly 150,000 clones, 88% recorded once. From germline, CDR1 is SGHAT and CDR2 FQNNGV. This CDR3 spans 17 amino acids. With 1 base clipped from V and 7 bases from J, the junction kept 12 bases outside the gene matches. The source is an adult who received the AZD1222 COVID-19 vaccine. Sequencing was performed on peripheral blood, taken 28 days after the second AZD1222 dose. This chain uses TRBV11-2 with TRBJ1-5, with 8 bases lining up with TRBD1. The chain's CDR3 is CASSLVVRQGAVQPQHF. CDR3 in DNA: TGTGCCAGCAGCTTAGTTGTAAGGCAGGGGGCTGTACAGCCCCAGCATTTT.